These 10 T cell receptor beta chains were all obtained from the same sample, sequenced in a study of shared clonotypes between healthy human individuals (dated by TCRdb to 2020 to 2021). Library creation used the immunoSEQ multiplex PCR assay. This immuneACCESS table, as held by TCRdb, lists in-frame sequences with V and J called but not all clones. Of the missing ones, under half trace to an unresolved V gene in checked studies; the others have no known cause. The sample table contains millions of clones; only one count was recorded for 85% to 95% of them. The ten largest clones add up to more than 0.1% of the sample. The material sequenced was naive CD4+ T cells sorted from blood. This specimen's cell subset or site label, per the study, means: CD45RA+ positively selected. These receptors were obtained from a man younger than 30 in good health.

The V and J genes are TRBV27 and TRBJ2-4; 10 bases align to TRBD2. Losses at the gene ends were 5 bases for V and 6 bases for J; bases not matched to a gene: 4. This CDR3 spans 14 amino acids. Per germline, CDR1 MNHEY and CDR2 SMNVEV (reference sequence). CDR3 sequence (DNA): TGTGCCAGCAGTCCGGGACTAGCGCGAAACATTCAGTACTTC. Translation gives CASSPGLARNIQYF.

This rearrangement joins TRBV7-3 to TRBJ1-1, with unresolved D. V dropped 0 bases and J dropped 10 bases, with 21 bases sitting between them. Germline values: CDR1 SGHTA, CDR2 FQGTGA. The CDR3 is 16 amino acids. The CDR3 DNA sequence: TGTGCCAGCAGCTTAACGTTACGTATCCCCCTCTTTGGAGCTTTCTTT. Residues: CASSLTLRIPLFGAFF.

The rearrangement uses TRBV6-1 and TRBJ2-7; 11 bases line up with TRBD1. V lost 2 bases, J lost 7 bases, and 10 bases stayed unmatched. CDR3 length: 16 residues. CDR1 is MNHNS, CDR2 SASEGT, per germline. The CDR3 sequence: CASSETGTGGRGEQYF. In nucleotides, the CDR3 is TGTGCCAGCAGTGAAACCGGGACAGGGGGGAGGGGGGAGCAGTACTTC.

There are a few counts of this clone. CDR3 residues: CASSRYGGSSYEQYF. CDR3 coding DNA: TGCGCCAGCAGTCGCTACGGGGGAAGCTCCTACGAGCAGTACTTC. The chain employs TRBV10-1 and TRBJ2-7; tentatively, D is TRBD2 (6 bases). V lost 5 bases, J lost 0 bases, and 14 bases lay in between. Germline values: CDR1 WNHNN, CDR2 SYGVQD (reference sequence). The CDR3 is made up of 15 amino acids.

V and J are TRBV11-2 and TRBJ2-3; the D gene is possibly TRBD2 (5 bases). The CDR3 totals 16 residues. CDR1 is SGHAT and CDR2 is FQNNGV in the germline V gene. V was trimmed by 5 bases and J by 6 bases, leaving 21 bases between them. This CDR3 is CASSASPITSADTQYF. As DNA, the CDR3 is TGTGCCAGCAGCGCCAGCCCCATTACTAGTGCGGATACGCAGTATTTT.

The V call is TRBV6-6, the J call TRBJ2-5, with D uncertain. Trimming cost V 5 bases and J 5 bases, with 18 bases left between them. The CDR3 runs to 15 residues. Germline V gene data show CDR1 as MNHNY and CDR2 as SVGAGI (reference sequence). CDR3 in amino acids: CASSLSFSRRETQYF. As DNA, the CDR3 is TGTGCCAGCAGTCTGTCCTTTTCCCGTCGGGAGACCCAGTACTTC.

The rearrangement joins TRBV11-2 to TRBJ2-2; 9 nucleotides match TRBD2. CDR3 length equals 16 residues. The V and J ends lost 8 bases and 7 bases, in that order; junction bases with no gene match: 14. Germline V gene data show CDR1 as SGHAT and CDR2 as FQNNGV. Here the CDR3 reads CASCPPGLAAGGELFF. CDR3 nucleotide sequence: TGTGCCAGCTGTCCCCCGGGACTAGCAGCCGGCGGGGAGCTGTTTTTT.

The V gene is TRBV18, the J gene TRBJ1-2, with a weak D call TRBD1 (6 bases). Trimming shortened V by 4 bases and J by 3 bases, and 15 bases separated the two germline ends. Looked up from germline, CDR1 is KGHSH and CDR2 is LQKENI. This CDR3 is built from 15 residues. CDR3 sequence (DNA): TGTGCCAGCTCACTCCTAAAGGGGACATACTATGGCTACACCTTC. Its translation is CASSLLKGTYYGYTF.

J is TRBJ1-2 and V is TRBV6-6; tentative D call: TRBD1 (6 bases). Trimming took 0 bases from V and 4 from J, leaving 12 bases between them. The CDR3 loop spans 15 amino acids. Germline V lookup: CDR1 MNHNY, CDR2 SVGAGI (reference sequence). The CDR3 DNA is TGTGCCAGCAGTTACTCGAGGGGGGGCTCCTATGGCTACACCTTC. Translating it yields CASSYSRGGSYGYTF.

Of note for this clone: Relative to the germline gene, one junction end is altered; a read error may explain this. V gene TRBV7-7 combines with J gene TRBJ2-5, with a weak D call TRBD2 (5 bases). The CDR3 sequence is 15 residues long. Per germline, CDR1 SSHAT and CDR2 FNYEAQ (reference sequence). The CDR3 loop is CASSLGGSLGETQYF. CDR3 in DNA: TGTGCTAGCAGCTTAGGAGGTAGTCTAGGGGAGACCCAGTACTTC.